What follows describes a single T cell receptor beta chain. The antigen remains unidentified. This sample was included in a study of blood T cells in healthy people across ages. Whole-study results and caveats: There was a strong correlation between TCR beta diversity and naive T cell percentage.

The CDR3 runs to 15 residues. The V gene end was trimmed by 6 bases and the J gene end by 4 bases; junction bases not matched to a gene: 5. Looked up from germline, CDR1 is MNHEY and CDR2 is SVGEGT. Next came a second PCR, run for about 7 to 12 cycles, which used a sample-barcoded 5' primer along with a J-beta primer mix. Each CDR3 protein gets one entry after TCRdb re-called the 5' RACE reads with MiXCR. The sample includes around 780,000 distinct CDR3 sequences, about a quarter of them seen just once. These records were also assigned to another study, of T cells of mothers and their children. That source adds: Comparable shaping of TCR recombination output by thymic selection was observed in related and unrelated pairs. The search for persistent microchimeric T cell clones detected none.

Sequenced input: blood. The TCR sequence derives from a boy between 10 and 17 years old in good health. This sequence joins TRBV6-2 or TRBV6-3 and TRBJ1-5; the match to TRBD1 covers 11 bases. Written as DNA, the CDR3 is TGTGCCAGCAGGTGGACAGGGGGCGCAAATCAGCCCCAGCATTTT. This codes for CASRWTGGANQPQHF.